This T cell receptor (beta chain) was documented in a study of T cell changes during pregnancy in multiple sclerosis. Libraries were prepared by immunoSEQ multiplex PCR; TCRdb keeps only in-frame clonotypes and omits some of them. The sample gives just under 80,000 clones, 90% to 95% of which show up once; around 0.7% is in the top ten. The germline V and J ends were trimmed by 6 bases and 0 bases, with 12 bases remaining between them. Germline assignment: CDR1 SGHTA and CDR2 FQGNSA. CDR3 length: 15 amino acids. The rearrangement uses TRBV7-2 and TRBJ2-1, with D possibly being TRBD1 (5 bases). The source is a female donor in good health, enrolled as a control in a pregnancy study. The sequencing here drew on peripheral blood, taken in the second trimester of pregnancy. CDR3 in DNA: TGTGCCAGCAGTTCAGACAGAAGCTCCTACAATGAGCAGTTCTTC. Its protein product is CASSSDRSSYNEQFF.